This TCR beta chain came from a study of T cell clones after liver transplantation. Study-level information: A pre-transplant mixed lymphocyte reaction with TCRbeta sequencing defined graft-donor-reactive clones followed in post-transplant blood.

Findings of the study overall: Post-transplant time points were not standardized, so conclusions are preliminary.

The table lists this clone with a few counts. Its antigen is still unknown. The method was immunoSEQ multiplex PCR; TCRdb's version includes in-frame clones alone and lacks a portion of them. The sample yields over 90,000 clones, 80% to 90% seen once. Sequences were derived from CD4+ T cells from blood, sampled about 50 months after liver transplant. This TCR came from a human patient who received a liver transplant. Some T cells may trace back to the graft donor.

For the CDR3, the DNA is TGCGCCAGCAGCCTCCACAGGTCCCCCTCCTACGAGCAGTACTTC. This encodes CASSLHRSPSYEQYF. The genes are TRBV5-1 and TRBJ2-7; the D gene is possibly TRBD1 (5 bases). CDR3 length equals 15 residues. Germline V gene data show CDR1 as SGHRS and CDR2 as YFSETQ. Trimming took off 4 bases at V and 0 bases at J, with 14 bases between the two ends.